Listed here are 2 T cell receptor beta chains from one sample, sequenced in a study of cytomegalovirus exposure and HLA in healthy donors. Measured with immunoSEQ multiplex PCR; TCRdb has only the in-frame clones, and not every one. The table includes under 80,000 clones, roughly 90% detected once. The sequencing sample was made of PBMCs. These TCRs come from a woman aged 18-29 years in good health and CMV-seronegative.

The DNA for the CDR3 is TGTGCCAGCAGTTTAGGGCCTCTGAGCTCTGGGGCCAACGTCCTGACTTTC. Residues: CASSLGPLSSGANVLTF. The gene calls are TRBV28 and TRBJ2-6; unclear D gene. The germline CDR1 and CDR2 sequences are MDHEN and SYDVKM. The germline V and J ends were trimmed by 2 bases and 0 bases, with 11 bases remaining between them. The CDR3 covers 17 residues.

This clone was recorded only once. This chain uses TRBV28 with TRBJ1-5; D is perhaps TRBD1 (6 bases). Germline V gene lookup returns CDR1 MDHEN and CDR2 SYDVKM. Deletions cut 7 bases from V and 5 bases from J, with 15 bases between. The length of the CDR3 is 14 residues. This CDR3 is CASKDGRGHQPQHF. DNA for the CDR3: TGTGCCAGCAAGGACGGGCGGGGGCATCAGCCCCAGCATTTT.